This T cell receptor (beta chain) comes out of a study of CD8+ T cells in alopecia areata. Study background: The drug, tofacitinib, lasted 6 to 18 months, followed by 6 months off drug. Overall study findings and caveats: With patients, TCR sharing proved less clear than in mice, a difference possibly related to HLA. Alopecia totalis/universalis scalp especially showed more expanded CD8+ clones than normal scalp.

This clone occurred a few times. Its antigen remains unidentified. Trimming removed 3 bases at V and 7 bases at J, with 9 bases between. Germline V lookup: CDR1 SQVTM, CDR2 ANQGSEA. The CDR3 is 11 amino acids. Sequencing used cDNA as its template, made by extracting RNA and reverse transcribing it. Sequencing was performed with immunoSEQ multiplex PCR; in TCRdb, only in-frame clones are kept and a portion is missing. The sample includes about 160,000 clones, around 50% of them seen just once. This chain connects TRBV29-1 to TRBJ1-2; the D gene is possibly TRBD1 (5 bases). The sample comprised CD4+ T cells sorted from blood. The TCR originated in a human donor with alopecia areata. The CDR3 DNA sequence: TGCAGCGTTGAGGGGAGGGGTGGCTACACCTTC. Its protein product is CSVEGRGGYTF.